This TCR beta chain was found in a study of T cells in Graves' hyperthyroidism and ophthalmopathy. Amplification yielded TCR beta CDR3 regions, with RNA transcripts as the source. First-round RT-PCR with HTBI primers amplified the TCR CDR3 region. TCRdb analysed the multiplex PCR reads with MiXCR anew, one entry per CDR3 protein. The profile shows 560,000 or so distinct CDR3 sequences, just over 45% of them singletons. This clonotype was seen a few times. With V trimmed by 4 bases and J by 0 bases, 6 bases remained unmatched. Per the germline V gene, CDR1 is SGDLS and CDR2 is YYNGEE. This CDR3 has 15 amino acids.

The rearrangement uses TRBV9 and TRBJ2-7, with 8 bases that match TRBD1. The clonotype originates from a woman aged 18-35 years with Graves' hyperthyroidism. Sequences were obtained from peripheral blood or thyroid tissue (not recorded which). Here the CDR3 reads CASSPAGGFSYEQYF. CDR3 in DNA: TGTGCCAGCAGCCCGGCAGGGGGCTTCTCCTACGAGCAGTACTTC.